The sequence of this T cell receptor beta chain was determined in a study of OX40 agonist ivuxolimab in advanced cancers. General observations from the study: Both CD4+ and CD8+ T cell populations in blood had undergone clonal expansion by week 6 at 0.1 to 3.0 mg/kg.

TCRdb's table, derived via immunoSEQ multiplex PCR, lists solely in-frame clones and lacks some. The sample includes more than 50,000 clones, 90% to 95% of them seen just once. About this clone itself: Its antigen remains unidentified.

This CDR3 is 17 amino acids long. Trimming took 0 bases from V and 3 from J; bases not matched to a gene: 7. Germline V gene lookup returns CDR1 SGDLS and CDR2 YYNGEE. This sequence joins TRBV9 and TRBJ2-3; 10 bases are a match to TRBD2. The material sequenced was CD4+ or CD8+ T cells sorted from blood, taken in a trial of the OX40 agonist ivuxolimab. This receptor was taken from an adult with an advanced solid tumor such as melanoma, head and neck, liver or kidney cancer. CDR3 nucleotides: TGTGCCAGCAGCGTAGAACCTAGCGGGAGAATAACAGATACGCAGTATTTT. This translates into CASSVEPSGRITDTQYF.